The source of this TCR beta chain is a study of cytomegalovirus exposure and HLA in healthy donors. The wider study: Among the 398 genotyped donors, less than 85% were placed in the Caucasian-associated ancestry cluster.

Per the germline V gene, CDR1 is MNHNY and CDR2 is SVGAGI (reference sequence). Deletions cut 5 bases from V and 8 bases from J, with 9 bases between. The CDR3 is 12 amino acids. Regarding the study as a whole: Earlier analysis yielded a pattern in which most TCR beta V segments were productive about 87% or about 30% of the time.

Points on this clone: Its antigen remains unknown.

In the PCR, 60 Vbeta and 13 Jbeta primers were used. The table came from immunoSEQ multiplex PCR; TCRdb's copy has only in-frame clones and leaves some out. In the table there are 75,000 to 100,000 clones, around 76% of which are singletons. V gene TRBV6-6 combines with J gene TRBJ1-4; D may be TRBD1 (5 bases). Sample: PBMCs. The receptor was derived from a woman aged 55-70 years in good health and CMV-seropositive. CDR3 residues: CASSPGGEKLFF. DNA for the CDR3: TGTGCCAGCAGTCCCGGGGGGGAAAAACTGTTTTTT.